The 32 T cell receptor beta chains below come from one sample, sequenced in a study of blood T cell repertoires in COVID-19. The data were produced by immunoSEQ multiplex PCR, yet TCRdb's version contains in-frame clones alone and is incomplete. The profile shows fewer than 80,000 clones, around 86% of them singletons. Sequenced sample: peripheral blood. All receptors derive from a man aged 30-40 years with acute or convalescent COVID-19.

The chain uses TRBV27 and TRBJ2-1; a weak D match, TRBD2 (6 bases). This CDR3 region has 17 residues. Trimming removed 5 bases from V and 0 bases from J, with 17 bases in between. Germline values: CDR1 MNHEY, CDR2 SMNVEV (reference sequence). The CDR3 nucleotides are TGTGCCAGCAGTCCATCGGGACTCCGGAGCTCCTACAATGAGCAGTTCTTC. It codes for CASSPSGLRSSYNEQFF.

The rearrangement links TRBV4-1 to TRBJ1-2; 10 bases are shared with TRBD1. The CDR3 consists of 17 residues. V lost 1 base, J lost 4 bases, and 9 bases stayed unmatched. Germline-derived CDR1 and CDR2 are MGHRA and YSYEKL. The CDR3, as DNA: TGCGCCAGCAGCCAAGGCCCCGCGGACAGGGGGACCTATGGCTACACCTTC. Protein sequence: CASSQGPADRGTYGYTF.

The chain links TRBV7-9 to TRBJ1-1; no definite D call. CDR3 length equals 14 residues. V was shortened by 5 bases and J by 1 base, with 11 bases between the two germline ends. Germline V gene lookup returns CDR1 SEHNR and CDR2 FQNEAQ (reference sequence). DNA for the CDR3: TGTGCCAGCAGCATCTCCGGGTCGAACACTGAAGCTTTCTTT. It is translated as CASSISGSNTEAFF.

This clone was picked up a small number of times. The CDR3 coding sequence is TGTGCCAGTAGTATACTGGGAGGTATCGCTGAAGCTTTCTTT. Its translation: CASSILGGIAEAFF. The chain joins TRBV19 to TRBJ1-1, with no clear D. The CDR3 is 14 residues long. V lost 2 bases and J 6 bases, leaving 13 bases between the germline ends. In germline, CDR1 is LNHDA, CDR2 SQIVND (reference sequence). Complete variable domain (other parts from reference TRBV19 and TRBJ1-1): DGGITQSPKYLFRKEGQNVTLSCEQNLNHDAMYWYRQDPGQGLRLIYYSQIVNDFQKGDIAEGYSVSREKKESFPLTVTSAQKNPTAFYLCASSILGGIAEAFFGQGTRLTVV.

The chain combines TRBV3-1 (or the pseudogene TRBV3-2) with TRBJ2-3; 7 bases map to TRBD2. Trimming took 4 bases from V and 3 from J; bases not matched to a gene: 13. This CDR3 is 17 amino acids long. Germline V gene data show CDR1 as LGHDT and CDR2 as YNNKEL (reference sequence). The CDR3 DNA reads TGTGCCAGCAGCCGAGGCGTTAAAGCGGGGAGGACAGATACGCAGTATTTT. Its translation: CASSRGVKAGRTDTQYF.

This chain joins TRBV11-2 and TRBJ1-4; D not resolved. The CDR3 totals 16 residues. V lost 5 bases to trimming and J lost 0 bases, with 13 bases between them. The germline V gene has CDR1 SGHAT and CDR2 FQNNGV. The CDR3 DNA reads as TGTGCCAGCAGCCCGACGCACCGGGCAACTAATGAAAAACTGTTTTTT. Its protein product is CASSPTHRATNEKLFF.

About this clone: The junction differs from germline at one of its ends, possibly a read error. V and J are TRBV7-7 and TRBJ1-6, with 8 nucleotides matching TRBD1. The CDR3 spans 14 residues. Looked up from germline, CDR1 is SSHAT and CDR2 is FNYEAQ (reference sequence). The CDR3 loop is CASSPYRGESPLHF. CDR3 in DNA: TGTGCTAGCAGCCCCTACAGGGGGGAGTCACCCCTCCACTTT.

The chain employs TRBV27 and TRBJ2-7, with D tentatively TRBD2 (6 bases). Trimming removed 7 bases from V and 5 bases from J, with 12 bases in between. Germline loops: CDR1 MNHEY, CDR2 SMNVEV (reference sequence). The CDR3 has 12 amino acids. CDR3 loop: CASTGEGNEQYF. The CDR3 DNA follows: TGTGCCAGCACGGGAGAAGGGAACGAGCAGTACTTC.

The chain combines TRBV4-1 with TRBJ1-1, with a possible D match to TRBD1 (5 bases). The CDR3 covers 14 residues. Germline-derived CDR1 and CDR2 are MGHRA and YSYEKL. Trimming left V 7 bases short and J 0 bases short, with 12 bases between. CDR3 sequence (DNA): TGCGCCAGCACGAATCAGGGAATGAACACTGAAGCTTTCTTT. Protein: CASTNQGMNTEAFF.

This clone was seen a few times. V and J are TRBV2 and TRBJ1-3; 7 nucleotides match TRBD1. V lost 6 bases, J lost 0 bases, and 5 bases stayed unmatched. Germline CDR1 and CDR2: SNHLY and FYNNEI. The CDR3 is made up of 15 amino acids. The CDR3 coding sequence is TGTGCCAGCAGGGAACAGGGGAACTCTGGAAACACCATATATTTT. This translates into CASREQGNSGNTIYF.

The chain joins TRBV4-2 to TRBJ2-7; no clear D gene. The V gene lost 0 bases and the J gene lost 4 bases, with 13 bases spanning the gap. CDR3 length equals 15 residues. CDR1 and CDR2 from the germline V gene are LGHNA and YNFKEQ. Here the CDR3 DNA reads TGTGCCAGCAGCCAAGATCGCGGCGGCCTTTACGAGCAGTACTTC. This sequence encodes CASSQDRGGLYEQYF.

The gene calls are TRBV9 and TRBJ2-3; TRBD2 matches at 10 bases. Per germline, CDR1 SGDLS and CDR2 YYNGEE. CDR3 length equals 16 residues. V lost 0 bases to trimming and J lost 6 bases; unmatched junction nucleotides: 7. CDR3 nucleotides: TGTGCCAGCAGCGTAGGATCTAGCGGGGGTGTGGATACGCAGTATTTT. Its protein is CASSVGSSGGVDTQYF.

This chain connects TRBV4-2 to TRBJ1-3, with a possible D match to TRBD1 (6 bases). V lost 0 bases to trimming and J lost 5 bases, with 11 bases between them. CDR3 length: 15 residues. Looked up from germline, CDR1 is LGHNA and CDR2 is YNFKEQ. This CDR3 reads CASSQESTGRNTIYF. The CDR3 DNA reads as TGTGCCAGCAGCCAAGAGTCTACAGGGAGAAACACCATATATTTT.

The CDR3 loop is CASSQGVAPEQYF. The CDR3 DNA is TGTGCCAGCAGCCAAGGAGTAGCCCCCGAGCAGTACTTC. This sequence joins TRBV3-1 (or the pseudogene TRBV3-2) and TRBJ2-7; D remains ambiguous. Germline CDR1 reads LGHDT; CDR2 reads YNNKEL (reference sequence). Trimming removed 1 base from V and 6 bases from J, with 10 bases in between. The CDR3 sequence is 13 residues long.

Here the CDR3 reads CAWGQGFGNTIYF. DNA of the CDR3: TGTGCCTGGGGACAGGGATTTGGAAACACCATATATTTT. V is TRBV30 and J is TRBJ1-3, with 8 bases identical to TRBD1. Germline assignment: CDR1 GTSNPN and CDR2 SVGIG (reference sequence). The CDR3 totals 13 residues. The V and J ends lost 5 bases and 3 bases, in that order; junction bases with no gene match: 3.

The table lists this clone with a few counts. V is TRBV4-1 and J is TRBJ1-1, with TRBD1 as a possible D gene (5 bases). Per germline, CDR1 MGHRA and CDR2 YSYEKL. The CDR3 sequence is 15 residues long. V lost 1 base to trimming and J lost 1 base, with 10 bases between them. The CDR3 region is CASSQVGGGNTEAFF. The CDR3 coding sequence is TGCGCCAGCAGCCAAGTGGGCGGGGGGAACACTGAAGCTTTCTTT.

The chain is built from TRBV5-1 and TRBJ2-2; 7 positions agree with TRBD2. Looked up from germline, CDR1 is SGHRS and CDR2 is YFSETQ. This CDR3 contains 16 residues. V dropped 4 bases and J dropped 2; count of bases not matched to a gene: 8. CDR3 bases: TGCGCCAGCAGCCCTGTAGCGGGCTTAAACACCGGGGAGCTGTTTTTT. Translating gives CASSPVAGLNTGELFF.

This clone showed up just once. The chain combines TRBV27 with TRBJ1-2; 8 bases are shared with TRBD1. Germline CDR1 is MNHEY and CDR2 is SMNVEV (reference sequence). V gave up 5 bases and J gave up 8 bases; unmatched junction bases: 4. CDR3 length: 12 residues. CDR3 bases: TGTGCCAGCAGTACGACAGGGGTAGGCTACACCTTC. Amino acids: CASSTTGVGYTF.

The gene calls are TRBV6-2 or TRBV6-3 and TRBJ1-2, with 10 bases matching TRBD1. With 4 bases clipped from V and 4 bases from J, the junction kept 9 bases outside the gene matches. The CDR3 is made up of 16 amino acids. In germline, CDR1 is MNHEY, CDR2 SVGEGT. Here the CDR3 DNA reads TGTGCCAGCAGTTCCAGGCCGGGACAGGGGATCTATGGCTACACCTTC. Amino acids: CASSSRPGQGIYGYTF.

This rearrangement joins TRBV20-1 to TRBJ1-1; no clear D. V shed 3 bases and J shed 1 base, with 12 bases lying between them. Germline loops: CDR1 DFQATT, CDR2 SNEGSKA (reference sequence). The CDR3 has 14 residues. The CDR3 nucleotides are TGCAGTGCTAGTCTCGAGGGTTCGAACACTGAAGCTTTCTTT. It yields the protein CSASLEGSNTEAFF.

This chain connects TRBV24-1 to TRBJ1-5; TRBD1 agrees at 11 bases. From germline, CDR1 is KGHDR and CDR2 SFDVKD. V lost 1 base, J lost 0 bases, and 4 bases stayed unmatched. The CDR3 length is 18 residues. Written as DNA, the CDR3 is TGTGCCACCAGTGATTTAAGGGACAGGGGGGTTAGCAATCAGCCCCAGCATTTT. Its translation is CATSDLRDRGVSNQPQHF.

CDR3 residues: CASSYLEETQYF. The CDR3 DNA reads TGCGCCAGCAGCTACTTAGAAGAGACCCAGTACTTC. The chain carries TRBV5-1 and TRBJ2-5, with unresolved D. The germline V gene has CDR1 SGHRS and CDR2 YFSETQ. The V end was cut by 3 bases, the J end by 3 bases, with 6 bases between. The CDR3 consists of 12 residues.

V usage is TRBV3-1 (or the pseudogene TRBV3-2) and J usage is TRBJ2-1, with TRBD2 matching 10 bases. This CDR3 is 17 amino acids long. Losses at the gene ends were 0 bases for V and 5 bases for J; bases not matched to a gene: 7. Germline V gene lookup returns CDR1 LGHDT and CDR2 YNNKEL (reference sequence). CDR3 sequence: CASSQERSSGGHNEQFF. Here the CDR3 DNA reads TGTGCCAGCAGCCAAGAGAGATCTAGCGGGGGACACAATGAGCAGTTCTTC.

The V gene is TRBV2, the J gene TRBJ2-2; D is possibly TRBD1 (6 bases). Trimming took 4 bases from V and 4 from J, leaving 13 bases between them. This CDR3 is built from 15 residues. Germline CDR1 reads SNHLY; CDR2 reads FYNNEI. The CDR3 DNA follows: TGTGCCAGCAGTGGTAGCAGGGGATTCACCGGGGAGCTGTTTTTT. It is translated as CASSGSRGFTGELFF.

By sample share, this clone is medium-sized. The chain employs TRBV6-5 and TRBJ1-6; maybe TRBD1 (5 bases). The V end was cut by 4 bases, the J end by 8 bases, with 18 bases between. The length of the CDR3 is 16 residues. Germline CDR1 is MNHEY and CDR2 is SVGAGI. The CDR3 protein is CASSSQVGVSDSPLHF. Here the CDR3 DNA reads TGTGCCAGCAGTTCCCAGGTAGGGGTTAGTGATTCACCCCTCCACTTT.

This clone was detected once. The chain recombines TRBV12-3 or TRBV12-4 with TRBJ1-1; D gene uncertain. Trimming shortened V by 4 bases and J by 0 bases, and 6 bases separated the two germline ends. The CDR3 runs 13 residues. CDR3 region: CASSSMMNTEAFF. The CDR3 DNA is TGTGCCAGCAGTTCTATGATGAACACTGAAGCTTTCTTT.

J is TRBJ2-6 and V is TRBV5-1, with TRBD1 matching 9 bases. Trimming removed 4 bases from V and 0 bases from J; junction bases left unmatched: 14. The CDR3 has 20 amino acids. CDR1 and CDR2 (germline): SGHRS, YFSETQ. CDR3 loop: CASSLNPPGTGFSGANVLTF. CDR3 nucleotides: TGCGCCAGCAGCCTGAACCCCCCCGGGACAGGGTTCTCTGGGGCCAACGTCCTGACTTTC.

The CDR3 loop reads CASSQESSGTWETQYF. The CDR3, as DNA: TGCGCCAGCAGCCAAGAATCGTCAGGGACTTGGGAGACCCAGTACTTC. The chain carries TRBV4-1 and TRBJ2-5; TRBD2 is a possible D gene (6 bases). The V and J ends lost 0 bases and 5 bases respectively, with 16 bases between them. The V gene's germline CDR1 is MGHRA and CDR2 YSYEKL. The CDR3 has 16 residues.

The chain is built from TRBV12-3 or TRBV12-4 and TRBJ2-2, with TRBD2 as a possible D gene (5 bases). Deletions cut 6 bases from V and 6 bases from J, with 11 bases between. The CDR3 extends over 13 amino acids. The CDR3 here is CASSTRVPGELFF. CDR3 bases: TGTGCCAGCAGCACTAGAGTCCCCGGGGAGCTGTTTTTT.

The chain recombines TRBV5-8 with TRBJ2-1; 10 bases line up with TRBD1. The CDR3 has 15 residues. Germline V gene data show CDR1 as SGHTS and CDR2 as YDEGEE. V lost 2 bases and J lost 6; bases outside the gene matches: 5. DNA of the CDR3: TGTGCCAGCAGCTTTATGGGACAGGGGACCAATGAGCAGTTCTTC. It encodes CASSFMGQGTNEQFF.

The V and J genes are TRBV7-9 and TRBJ2-5; 7 bases fit TRBD1. The CDR3 has 15 residues. The trim removed 4 bases at V and 3 bases at J, leaving 8 bases unmatched. Germline lookup yields CDR1 SEHNR and CDR2 FQNEAQ (reference sequence). The CDR3 DNA sequence: TGTGCCAGCAGCTCTCTTGGGACAGACAAAGAGACCCAGTACTTC. It is translated as CASSSLGTDKETQYF. Together with reference TRBV7-9 and TRBJ2-5, the CDR3 gives the full variable domain: DTGVSQNPRHKITKRGQNVTFRCDPISEHNRLYWYRQTLGQGPEFLTYFQNEAQLEKSRLLSDRFSAERPKGSFSTLEIQRTEQGDSAMYLCASSSLGTDKETQYFGPGTRLLVL.

This sequence joins TRBV5-1 and TRBJ1-1; D unresolved. The CDR3 has 14 amino acids. The germline V and J ends were trimmed by 4 bases and 0 bases, with 10 bases remaining between them. The germline V gene has CDR1 SGHRS and CDR2 YFSETQ. The CDR3 sequence: CASSRLQMNTEAFF. The CDR3 DNA reads TGCGCCAGCAGCAGATTGCAGATGAACACTGAAGCTTTCTTT.